This T cell receptor beta chain originates from a study of T-cell reconstitution after alpha-beta-depleted transplantation in children. Study-level points and caveats: Surviving recipient T cells and thymic progenitors accounted for the high day-60 TCRbeta diversity observed in some patients. About two months after transplant, alpha-beta T cells reportedly came from several hundred expanded graft clones. Counts and diversity of T cells one year after transplant came mostly from newly produced T cells.

Germline CDR1 and CDR2: ENHRY and SYGVKD. Trimming took 5 bases from V and 2 from J, leaving 16 bases between them. The CDR3 runs 15 residues. Preparing the TCRbeta library involved the use of unique molecular identifiers. From the PCR reads, TCRdb called clonotypes with MiXCR, one entry per CDR3 protein. The sample includes fewer than 700,000 distinct CDR3 sequences, roughly 13% of them seen just once. This clonotype was detected ten times or more. Its specificity is not known. The chain uses TRBV10-3 and TRBJ2-7; TRBD1 is a possible D gene (6 bases). Sequences were derived from PBMCs, mostly from graft donor cells, sampled 360 days after TCRalphabeta/CD19-depleted stem cell transplant. This receptor was obtained from a male patient between 10 and 17 years old who had a stem cell transplant for acute myeloid leukemia, so the T cells may come from the graft donor. CDR3 sequence: CAISPTGTPTYEQYF. As DNA, the CDR3 is TGTGCCATCAGTCCGACCGGGACACCAACCTACGAGCAGTACTTC.